This TCR beta chain was found in a study of breast tumors, draining lymph nodes, adjacent tissues. About this clonotype: Its antigen is still unknown.

The J segment lost 7 bases and the V segment lost 6 bases, leaving 6 bases of the junction unmatched. This CDR3 is built from 14 residues. Germline assignment: CDR1 DFQATT and CDR2 SNEGSKA (reference sequence). Axillary draining lymph nodes of breast cancer patients supplied the node samples. TCRdb independently ran MiXCR on the multiplex PCR reads; one entry per CDR3 protein. Counted here are 170,000 or so distinct CDR3 sequences, 33% occurring once; the ten biggest clones make up around 4.5%. Study conclusions and caveats: Compared with lymph nodes, tumors were less diverse; compared with nontumor tissue, more.

This clonotype originated in a female donor with breast cancer. Some clones in this sample may be carry-over from other donors' samples. J is TRBJ2-6 and V is TRBV20-1, with TRBD2 identical over 10 bases. The sample taken for sequencing was axillary lymph node tissue. The CDR3 here is CSALTLAGANVLTF. The CDR3 nucleotides read TGCAGTGCGCTTACACTAGCGGGAGCCAACGTCCTGACTTTC.